The sequence of this T cell receptor (beta chain) was determined in a study of cytomegalovirus exposure and HLA in healthy donors. This CDR3 is built from 13 residues. V was clipped by 4 bases and J by 7 bases, with 13 bases between them. From germline, CDR1 is SQVTM and CDR2 ANQGSEA. Everyone who donated was a healthy bone marrow donor. The PCR contained 60 Vbeta and 13 Jbeta primers. Here immunoSEQ multiplex PCR was the method, and the copy in TCRdb shows in-frame clones only, minus some. The profile covers under 200,000 clones, with 80% to 85% appearing a single time and about 0.39% taken by the ten largest.

This chain joins TRBV29-1 and TRBJ1-4; a possible D gene is TRBD1 (5 bases). The receptor was derived from a boy aged 2-15 years in good health and CMV-seronegative. The sequenced material came from PBMCs. CDR3 nucleotides: TGCAGCGTTGTCTCAGGGCCTGCTGAAAAACTGTTTTTT. Its protein is CSVVSGPAEKLFF. The full variable domain, rest sourced from reference TRBV29-1 and TRBJ1-4, is SAVISQKPSRDICQRGTSLTIQCQVDSQVTMMFWYRQQPGQSLTLIATANQGSEATYESGFVIDKFPISRPNLTFSTLTVSNMSPEDSSIYLCSVVSGPAEKLFFGSGTQLSVL.